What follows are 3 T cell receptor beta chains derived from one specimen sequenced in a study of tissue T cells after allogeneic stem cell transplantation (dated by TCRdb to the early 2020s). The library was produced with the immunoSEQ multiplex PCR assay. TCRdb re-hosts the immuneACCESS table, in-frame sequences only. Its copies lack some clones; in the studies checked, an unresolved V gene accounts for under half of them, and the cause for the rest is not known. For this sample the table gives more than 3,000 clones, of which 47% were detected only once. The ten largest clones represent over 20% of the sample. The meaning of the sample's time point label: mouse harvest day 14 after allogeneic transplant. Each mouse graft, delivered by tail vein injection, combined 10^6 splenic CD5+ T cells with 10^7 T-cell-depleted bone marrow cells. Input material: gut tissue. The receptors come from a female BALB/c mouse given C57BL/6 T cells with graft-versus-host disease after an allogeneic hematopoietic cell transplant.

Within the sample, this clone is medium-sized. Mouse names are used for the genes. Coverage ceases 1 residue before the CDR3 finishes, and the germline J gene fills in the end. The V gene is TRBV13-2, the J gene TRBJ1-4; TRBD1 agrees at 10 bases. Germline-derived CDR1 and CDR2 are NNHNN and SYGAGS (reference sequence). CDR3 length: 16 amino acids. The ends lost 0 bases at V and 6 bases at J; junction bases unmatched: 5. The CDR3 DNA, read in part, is TGTGCCAGCGGTGATGCCACCGGGACAGGGGACGAAAGATTATTT. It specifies CASGDATGTGDERLF. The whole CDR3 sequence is CASGDATGTGDERLFF.

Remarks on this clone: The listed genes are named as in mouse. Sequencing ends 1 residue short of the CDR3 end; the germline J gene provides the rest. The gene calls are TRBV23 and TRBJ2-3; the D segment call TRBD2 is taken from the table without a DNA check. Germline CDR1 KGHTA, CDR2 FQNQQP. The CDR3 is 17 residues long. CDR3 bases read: TGCTCCAGCAGTCAAAACTGGGGGGGCGCGGGTGCAGAAACGCTGTAT. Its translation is CSSSQNWGGAGAETLY. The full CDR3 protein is CSSSQNWGGAGAETLYF.

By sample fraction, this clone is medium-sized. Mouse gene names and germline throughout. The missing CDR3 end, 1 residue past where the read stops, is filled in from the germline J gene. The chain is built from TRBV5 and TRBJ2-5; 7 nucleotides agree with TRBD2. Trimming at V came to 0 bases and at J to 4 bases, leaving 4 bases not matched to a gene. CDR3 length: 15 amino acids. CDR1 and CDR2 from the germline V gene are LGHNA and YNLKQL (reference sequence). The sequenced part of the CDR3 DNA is TGTGCCAGCAGCCAAGATAGGCTGGGGGAAGACACCCAGTAC. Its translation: CASSQDRLGEDTQY. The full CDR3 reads CASSQDRLGEDTQYF.